This is a list of T cell receptor beta chains from one sample in a study of shared clonotypes between healthy human individuals. Sequencing used immunoSEQ multiplex PCR; TCRdb keeps in-frame clones, though not all of them. The sample has roughly 490,000 clones, around 78% seen once; the top ten hold roughly 13%. Sequencing input: PBMCs. Receptors originate from a middle-aged woman in good health. Some clones in this sample may be carry-over from other donors' samples. CDR3s leave out the opening cysteine and the closing phenylalanine or tryptophan.

v_call,cdr3_aa
TRBV7-2,ASSLAIVAYSYNEQF
TRBV2,ASKPGLVFDEQF
TRBV21-1,ASSKGKGTVQAKNIQY
TRBV30,AWTNPGTGGAYT
TRBV2,ASSGQPQETQY
TRBV7-3,ASSPQAGWAGELF
TRBV10-3,AISEQRDTDTQY
TRBV6-6,ASSLAPNYGYT
TRBV4-3,ASSQALGEGYT
TRBV15,ATSRGGYGGELF
TRBV28,ASRGGNYNEQF
TRBV27,ASSLRTTSLYEQY
TRBV27,ASSPYTGGPQY
TRBV4-1,ASSQTGGTKY
TRBV27,ASSFTGRGQPQH
TRBV27,ASSSLYQETQY
TRBV29-1,SVVFAVGGEEY
TRBV6-1,ASSEELGGTDTQY
TRBV6-5,ASRDRGGRDYGYT
TRBV20-1,SATGGETQY
TRBV7-2,ASSLKKVFMNTEAF
TRBV7-2,ASSLADRVIYGYT
TRBV7-2,ASSRGGVETQY
TRBV7-2,ASSLGPRAV
TRBV6-1,ASKIYYGYT
TRBV5-1,ASSAGTGGPEAF
TRBV11-2,ASSLVFLGPEY
TRBV5-3,ARKNGTVYQETQY
TRBV5-1,ASSLELTGTNYGYT
TRBV14,ASSPGLAGGYAYEQF
TRBV28,ASSFAGLNTEAF
TRBV10-3,AISEARDQPQH
TRBV28,ASRTLTGGDYGYT
TRBV5-6,ASSLVAGSSGNTIY
TRBV30,AWSVGRVQGTEAF
TRBV28,ASSLPAGSYNEQF
TRBV27,ASSLSRVNEKLF
TRBV6-4,ASSGTAGSGETQY
TRBV18,ASSPGTSGGSYEQY
TRBV4-2,ASSQDLGYQPQH
TRBV27,ASSSPGTPSYNEQF